This T cell receptor (beta chain) comes out of a study of T cells in Graves' hyperthyroidism and ophthalmopathy. Ten or more counts support this clonotype. No antigen is known for it. Authors of the study amplified TCR beta CDR3 regions from RNA transcripts. A set of HTBI primers served as the primers for a first-round RT-PCR of the TCR CDR3. MiXCR was run by TCRdb on the multiplex PCR reads, yielding one entry per CDR3 protein. The sample yields about 640,000 distinct CDR3 sequences, about a fifth seen once. Whole-study results and caveats: Most clonotypes expanded in thyroid above 0.001 were likewise present in blood.

Investigators excluded patients with uncontrolled infection, other autoimmune disease, pregnancy or lactation. Diagnoses rested on clinical symptoms, serum thyroxine and TRAb, thyroid ultrasound and orbital computed tomography. PBMCs stemmed from about 9.5 ml fresh peripheral blood. V lost 4 bases and J lost 2; bases outside the gene matches: 6. The CDR3 covers 16 residues. The V gene's germline CDR1 is SGHVS and CDR2 FQNEAQ. This TCR came from a man under 40 with Graves' ophthalmopathy. This chain joins TRBV7-8 and TRBJ2-1; TRBD2 matches 9 bases. The specimen sequenced was blood. DNA for the CDR3: TGTGCCAGCAGCTACACGGCGGGAGGGACCTACAATGAGCAGTTCTTC. It codes for CASSYTAGGTYNEQFF.